A selection of T cell receptor beta chains follows, all from one sample in a study of shared clonotypes between healthy human individuals. Here immunoSEQ multiplex PCR was the method, and the copy in TCRdb shows in-frame clones only, minus some. The data contain some 1.4 million clones, around 95% of them seen just once; the ten biggest clones take up approximately 1.1%. The specimen sequenced was naive CD4+ T cells sorted from blood. The receptors derive from a man aged 25-45 years in good health. CDR3s include the opening cysteine and the closing phenylalanine or tryptophan. The D gene is left open where the match is weak. Where a row states a size, it is once, few, many or the class of an expanded clone; other rows omit it.

D: .
length: 16
size: .
J: TRBJ1-1
V: TRBV28
CDR3: CASSLWAPGGETEAFF
DNA: TGTGCCAGCAGTTTATGGGCCCCGGGTGGGGAAACTGAAGCTTTCTTT

D: .
length: 13
size: .
J: TRBJ2-2
V: TRBV6-1
CDR3: CASRPEVTGELFF
DNA: TGTGCCAGCAGGCCGGAGGTTACCGGGGAGCTGTTTTTT

D: .
length: 13
size: .
J: TRBJ1-1
V: TRBV28
CDR3: CASSLELNTEAFF
DNA: TGTGCCAGCAGTTTAGAACTGAACACTGAAGCTTTCTTT

D: TRBD2
length: 16
size: .
J: TRBJ2-1
V: TRBV5-1
CDR3: CASSFTGTSGSNEQFF
DNA: TGCGCCAGCAGCTTCACAGGGACTAGCGGGAGCAATGAGCAGTTCTTC

D: .
length: 14
size: .
J: TRBJ2-1
V: TRBV7-9
CDR3: CASSFGLSYNEQFF
DNA: TGTGCCAGCAGCTTTGGGCTCTCCTACAATGAGCAGTTCTTC

D: .
length: 14
size: .
J: TRBJ1-2
V: TRBV10-3
CDR3: CATLPGESNYGYTF
DNA: TGTGCCACACTACCGGGAGAGTCTAACTATGGCTACACCTTC

D: .
length: 11
size: .
J: TRBJ1-2
V: TRBV20-1
CDR3: CMTGALYGYTF
DNA: TGCATGACTGGGGCGCTCTATGGCTACACCTTC

D: .
length: 16
size: .
J: TRBJ2-7
V: TRBV18
CDR3: CASSPSGRQISYEQYF
DNA: TGTGCCAGCTCACCATCGGGCAGGCAGATCTCCTACGAGCAGTACTTC

D: .
length: 15
size: .
J: TRBJ1-2
V: TRBV10-3
CDR3: CATHDLAGWDYGYTF
DNA: TGTGCCACCCACGATTTGGCAGGCTGGGACTATGGCTACACCTTC

D: .
length: 13
size: .
J: TRBJ2-5
V: TRBV27
CDR3: CASSLTGPETQYF
DNA: TGTGCCAGCAGTTTAACGGGCCCAGAGACCCAGTACTTC

D: TRBD1
length: 16
size: .
J: TRBJ2-1
V: TRBV29-1
CDR3: CSVSHRDRKIYNEQFF
DNA: TGCAGCGTTTCTCACCGGGACAGGAAAATATACAATGAGCAGTTCTTC

D: TRBD2
length: 16
size: .
J: TRBJ2-1
V: TRBV30
CDR3: CAWSKAGGSSYNEQFF
DNA: TGTGCCTGGAGTAAAGCGGGAGGGAGCTCCTACAATGAGCAGTTCTTC

D: TRBD2
length: 15
size: once
J: TRBJ2-5
V: TRBV7-9
CDR3: CASSLGLAPQETQYF
DNA: TGTGCCAGCAGCTTAGGACTAGCTCCCCAAGAGACCCAGTACTTC

D: TRBD2
length: 15
size: once
J: TRBJ2-7
V: TRBV7-8
CDR3: CASRRTSGSFNEQYF
DNA: TGTGCCAGCAGGCGAACTAGCGGGAGTTTTAACGAGCAGTACTTC

D: .
length: 16
size: .
J: TRBJ2-7
V: TRBV4-3
CDR3: CASSQGTREVVGEQYF
DNA: TGCGCCAGCAGCCAAGGGACCAGGGAAGTAGTGGGCGAGCAGTACTTC

D: TRBD2
length: 15
size: .
J: TRBJ2-5
V: TRBV2
CDR3: CASSARTSGSTSKYF
DNA: TGTGCCAGCAGCGCCCGGACTAGCGGGAGCACCTCTAAATACTTC

D: .
length: 15
size: .
J: TRBJ2-7
V: TRBV18
CDR3: CASSLRLGGPYEQYF
DNA: TGTGCCAGCTCACTAAGGCTCGGGGGTCCCTACGAGCAGTACTTC

D: .
length: 14
size: .
J: TRBJ2-7
V: TRBV6-1
CDR3: CASSLRTETYEQYF
DNA: TGTGCCAGCAGTCTAAGGACAGAAACCTACGAGCAGTACTTC

D: TRBD2
length: 15
size: .
J: TRBJ2-5
V: TRBV9
CDR3: CASSGGGSYQETQYF
DNA: TGTGCCAGCTCCGGGGGGGGGTCGTATCAAGAGACCCAGTACTTC

D: .
length: 14
size: .
J: TRBJ1-1
V: TRBV18
CDR3: CASSPRSLNPEAFF
DNA: TGTGCCAGCTCACCACGGTCACTAAACCCCGAAGCTTTCTTT

D: .
length: 16
size: .
J: TRBJ2-7
V: TRBV11-2
CDR3: CASSLTRGGALYEQYF
DNA: TGTGCCAGCAGCTTAACTAGAGGAGGGGCTCTCTACGAGCAGTACTTC

D: .
length: 13
size: .
J: TRBJ2-7
V: TRBV21-1
CDR3: CASGSGGFLEQYF
DNA: TGTGCCAGCGGGTCAGGGGGGTTTCTCGAGCAGTACTTC

D: .
length: 13
size: .
J: TRBJ2-5
V: TRBV7-2
CDR3: CASSLDQSETQYF
DNA: TGTGCCAGCAGCTTAGATCAGTCGGAGACCCAGTACTTC

D: TRBD1
length: 16
size: .
J: TRBJ1-2
V: TRBV5-1
CDR3: CASSHVPGGPNYGYTF
DNA: TGCGCCAGCAGCCATGTCCCAGGGGGGCCTAACTATGGCTACACCTTC

D: .
length: 13
size: .
J: TRBJ1-2
V: TRBV5-1
CDR3: CASSDAAGYGYTF
DNA: TGCGCCAGCAGCGACGCCGCAGGGTATGGCTACACCTTC

D: TRBD2
length: 16
size: .
J: TRBJ2-1
V: TRBV11-2
CDR3: CASSLGGGGPYNEQFF
DNA: TGTGCCAGCAGCTTAGGGGGCGGGGGACCTTACAATGAGCAGTTCTTC

D: TRBD1
length: 16
size: .
J: TRBJ2-7
V: TRBV27
CDR3: CASSLLGTGTNYEQYF
DNA: TGTGCCAGCAGTTTATTAGGGACAGGGACGAACTACGAGCAGTACTTC

D: TRBD1
length: 17
size: .
J: TRBJ2-4
V: TRBV7-2
CDR3: CASSLGGTGVAKNIQYF
DNA: TGTGCCAGCAGCTTAGGGGGGACAGGGGTAGCCAAAAACATTCAGTACTTC

D: .
length: 13
size: .
J: TRBJ2-3
V: TRBV2
CDR3: CASSVILEDTQYF
DNA: TGTGCCAGCAGCGTTATTCTAGAGGATACGCAGTATTTT

D: TRBD1
length: 15
size: .
J: TRBJ1-3
V: TRBV7-9
CDR3: CASSGQDRAGNTIYF
DNA: TGTGCCAGCAGCGGACAGGACAGGGCTGGAAACACCATATATTTT

D: TRBD1
length: 16
size: once
J: TRBJ2-1
V: TRBV14
CDR3: CASSLLVWTGGNEQFF
DNA: TGTGCCAGCAGCCTTCTCGTTTGGACAGGGGGCAATGAGCAGTTCTTC

D: .
length: 13
size: .
J: TRBJ2-5
V: TRBV5-6
CDR3: CASNRQAQETQYF
DNA: TGTGCCAGCAATAGGCAGGCCCAAGAGACCCAGTACTTC

D: .
length: 16
size: .
J: TRBJ1-2
V: TRBV11-2
CDR3: CASSLARRKTGYGYTF
DNA: TGTGCCAGCAGCTTAGCCCGCCGAAAGACCGGCTATGGCTACACCTTC

D: .
length: 17
size: .
J: TRBJ2-1
V: TRBV7-9
CDR3: CASSLAGARWLSDEQFF
DNA: TGTGCCAGCAGCTTAGCGGGGGCGAGGTGGCTGAGCGATGAGCAGTTCTTC

D: TRBD1
length: 15
size: .
J: TRBJ1-5
V: TRBV5-6
CDR3: CASSFGQGANQPQHF
DNA: TGTGCCAGCAGCTTTGGTCAGGGGGCCAATCAGCCCCAGCATTTT

D: .
length: 13
size: .
J: TRBJ1-5
V: TRBV6-1
CDR3: CASSEEGAQPQHF
DNA: TGTGCCAGCAGTGAAGAGGGAGCGCAGCCCCAGCATTTT

D: .
length: 13
size: .
J: TRBJ1-1
V: TRBV7-8
CDR3: CASSLGAVPEAFF
DNA: TGTGCCAGCAGCTTAGGGGCAGTCCCTGAAGCTTTCTTT

D: .
length: 16
size: .
J: TRBJ2-1
V: TRBV15
CDR3: CATSRVLSDYYNEQFF
DNA: TGTGCCACCAGCAGAGTCTTAAGCGACTACTACAATGAGCAGTTCTTC

D: TRBD2
length: 19
size: .
J: TRBJ2-2
V: TRBV10-3
CDR3: CAIRGAPGTKHPNTGELFF
DNA: TGTGCCATCAGAGGGGCCCCCGGGACTAAACATCCGAACACCGGGGAGCTGTTTTTT